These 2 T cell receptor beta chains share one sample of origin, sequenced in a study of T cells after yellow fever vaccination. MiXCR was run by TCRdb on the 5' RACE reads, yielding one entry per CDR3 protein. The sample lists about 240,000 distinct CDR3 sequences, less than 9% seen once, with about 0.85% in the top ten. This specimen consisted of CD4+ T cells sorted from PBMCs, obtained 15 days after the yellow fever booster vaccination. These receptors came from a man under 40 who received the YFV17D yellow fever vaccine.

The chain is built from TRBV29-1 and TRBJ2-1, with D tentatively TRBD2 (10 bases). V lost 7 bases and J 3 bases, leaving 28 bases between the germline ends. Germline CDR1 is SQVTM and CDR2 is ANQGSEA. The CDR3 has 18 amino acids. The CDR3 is CSAPDRGLVAGGYNEQFF. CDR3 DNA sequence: TGCAGCGCCCCGGACAGGGGCCTCGTAGCGGGAGGCTACAATGAGCAGTTCTTC.

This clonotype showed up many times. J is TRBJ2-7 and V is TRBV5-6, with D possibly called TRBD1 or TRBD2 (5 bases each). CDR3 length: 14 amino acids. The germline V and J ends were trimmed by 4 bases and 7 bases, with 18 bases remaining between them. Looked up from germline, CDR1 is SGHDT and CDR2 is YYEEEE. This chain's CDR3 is CASSGTATPIEQYF. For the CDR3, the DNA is TGTGCCAGCAGCGGGACCGCTACTCCTATTGAGCAGTACTTC.